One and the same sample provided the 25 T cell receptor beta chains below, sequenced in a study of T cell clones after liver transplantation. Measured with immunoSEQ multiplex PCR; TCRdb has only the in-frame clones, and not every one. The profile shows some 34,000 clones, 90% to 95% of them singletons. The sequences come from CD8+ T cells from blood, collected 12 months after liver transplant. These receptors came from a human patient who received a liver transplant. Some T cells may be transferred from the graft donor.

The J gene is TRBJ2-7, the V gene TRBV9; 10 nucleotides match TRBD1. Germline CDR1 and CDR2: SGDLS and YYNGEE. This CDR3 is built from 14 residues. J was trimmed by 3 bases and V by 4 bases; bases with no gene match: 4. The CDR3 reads CASSPRDRGYEQYF. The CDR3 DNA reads TGTGCCAGCAGCCCAAGGGACAGGGGCTACGAGCAGTACTTC.

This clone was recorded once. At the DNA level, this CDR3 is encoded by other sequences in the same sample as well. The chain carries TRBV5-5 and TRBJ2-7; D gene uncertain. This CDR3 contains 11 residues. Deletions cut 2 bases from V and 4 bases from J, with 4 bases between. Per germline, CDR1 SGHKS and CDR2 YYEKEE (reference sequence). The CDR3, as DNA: TGTGCCAGCAGCTTAGGGTACGAGCAGTACTTC. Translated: CASSLGYEQYF.

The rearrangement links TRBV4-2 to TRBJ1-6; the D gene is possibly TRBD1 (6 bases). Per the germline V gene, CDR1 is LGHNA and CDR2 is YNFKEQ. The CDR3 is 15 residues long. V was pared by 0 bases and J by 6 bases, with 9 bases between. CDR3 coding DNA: TGTGCCAGCAGCCAAGATTCGGGGGCTAATTCACCCCTCCACTTT. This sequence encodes CASSQDSGANSPLHF.

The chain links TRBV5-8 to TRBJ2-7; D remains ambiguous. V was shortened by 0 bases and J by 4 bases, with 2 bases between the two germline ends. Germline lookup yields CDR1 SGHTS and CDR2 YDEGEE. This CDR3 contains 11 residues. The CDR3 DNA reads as TGTGCCAGCAGCTTGGGGTACGAGCAGTACTTC. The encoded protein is CASSLGYEQYF.

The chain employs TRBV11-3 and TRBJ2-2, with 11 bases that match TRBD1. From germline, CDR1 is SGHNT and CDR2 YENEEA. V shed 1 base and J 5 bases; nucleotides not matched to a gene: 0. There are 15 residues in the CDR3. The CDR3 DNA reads TGTGCCAGCAGCTTAGGGGACAGGGGGACCGGGGAGCTGTTTTTT. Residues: CASSLGDRGTGELFF. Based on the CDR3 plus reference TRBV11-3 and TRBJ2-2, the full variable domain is EAGVVQSPRYKIIEKKQPVAFWCNPISGHNTLYWYLQNLGQGPELLIRYENEEAVDDSQLPKDRFSAERLKGVDSTLKIQPAELGDSAVYLCASSLGDRGTGELFFGEGSRLTVL.

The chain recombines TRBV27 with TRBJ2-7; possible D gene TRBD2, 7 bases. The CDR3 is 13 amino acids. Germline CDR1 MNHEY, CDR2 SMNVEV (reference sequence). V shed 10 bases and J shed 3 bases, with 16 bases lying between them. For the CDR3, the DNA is TGTGCCACCATGGGGGGGCAGGGCTACGAGCAGTACTTC. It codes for CATMGGQGYEQYF.

CDR3 nucleotide sequence: TGCGCCAGCAGAATTACGGGGGCGGGGACTGAAGCTTTCTTT. It is translated as CASRITGAGTEAFF. The rearrangement uses TRBV5-1 and TRBJ1-1; tentative D call: TRBD1 (6 bases). Between the trimmed V and J ends, which lost 5 bases and 5 bases, there was a span of 16 bases. CDR1 and CDR2 (germline): SGHRS, YFSETQ. The CDR3 covers 14 residues.

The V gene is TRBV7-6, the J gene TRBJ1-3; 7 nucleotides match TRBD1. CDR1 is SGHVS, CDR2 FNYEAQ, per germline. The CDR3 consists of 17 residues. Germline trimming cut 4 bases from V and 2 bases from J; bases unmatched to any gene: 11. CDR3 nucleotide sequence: TGTGCCAGCAGCTCGAGAGAACAGGGGAATCCTGGAAACACCATATATTTT. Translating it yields CASSSREQGNPGNTIYF.

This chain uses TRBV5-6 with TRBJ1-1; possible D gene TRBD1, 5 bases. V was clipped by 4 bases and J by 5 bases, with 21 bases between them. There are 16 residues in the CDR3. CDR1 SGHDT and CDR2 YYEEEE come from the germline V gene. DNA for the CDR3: TGTGCCAGCAGCACGGCCGGGTACGGCGGGGGTACTGAAGCTTTCTTT. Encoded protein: CASSTAGYGGGTEAFF.

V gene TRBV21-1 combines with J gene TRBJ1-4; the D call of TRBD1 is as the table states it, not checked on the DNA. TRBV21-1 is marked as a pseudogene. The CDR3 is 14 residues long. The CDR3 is CASSTRDSLGKLFF. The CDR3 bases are TGTGCCAGCAGCACCCGGGACAGCCTGGGAAAACTGTTTTTT.

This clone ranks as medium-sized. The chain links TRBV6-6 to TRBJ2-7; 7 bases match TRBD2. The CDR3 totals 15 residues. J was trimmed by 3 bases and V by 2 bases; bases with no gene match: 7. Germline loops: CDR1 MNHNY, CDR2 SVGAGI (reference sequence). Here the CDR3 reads CASSYTAGVGYEQYF. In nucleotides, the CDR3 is TGTGCCAGCAGTTACACCGCGGGAGTAGGCTACGAGCAGTACTTC.

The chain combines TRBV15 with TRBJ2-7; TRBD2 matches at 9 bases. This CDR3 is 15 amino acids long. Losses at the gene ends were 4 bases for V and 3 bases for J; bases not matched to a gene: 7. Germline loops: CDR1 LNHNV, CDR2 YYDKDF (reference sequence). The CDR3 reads CATSTLAGGGYEQYF. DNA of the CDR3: TGTGCCACCAGCACTTTGGCGGGAGGGGGCTACGAGCAGTACTTC.

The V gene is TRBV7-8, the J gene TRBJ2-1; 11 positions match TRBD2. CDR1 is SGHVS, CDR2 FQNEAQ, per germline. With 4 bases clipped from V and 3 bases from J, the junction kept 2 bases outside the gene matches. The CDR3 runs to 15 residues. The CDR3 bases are TGTGCCAGCAGCTCCACTAGCGGGAGCTACAATGAGCAGTTCTTC. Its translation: CASSSTSGSYNEQFF.

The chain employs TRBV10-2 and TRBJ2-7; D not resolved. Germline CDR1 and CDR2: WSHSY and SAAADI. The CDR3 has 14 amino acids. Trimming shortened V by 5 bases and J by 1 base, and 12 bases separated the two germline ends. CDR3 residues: CASSPVGNSYEQYF. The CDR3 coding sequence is TGCGCCAGCAGTCCCGTCGGCAATTCCTACGAGCAGTACTTC.

CDR3 DNA sequence: TGCGCCAGCAGCTTGGAAGATACGCAGTATTTT. Its protein product is CASSLEDTQYF. V and J are TRBV5-1 and TRBJ2-3; D is uncertain. This CDR3 has 11 residues. The V gene lost 0 bases and the J gene lost 5 bases, with 1 base spanning the gap. In germline, CDR1 is SGHRS, CDR2 YFSETQ.

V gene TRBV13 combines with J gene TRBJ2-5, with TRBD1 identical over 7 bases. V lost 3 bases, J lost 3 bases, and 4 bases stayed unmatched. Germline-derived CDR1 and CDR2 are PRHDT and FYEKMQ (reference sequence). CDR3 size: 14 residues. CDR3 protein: CASSFRQGEETQYF. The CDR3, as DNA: TGTGCCAGCAGCTTCCGACAGGGAGAAGAGACCCAGTACTTC.

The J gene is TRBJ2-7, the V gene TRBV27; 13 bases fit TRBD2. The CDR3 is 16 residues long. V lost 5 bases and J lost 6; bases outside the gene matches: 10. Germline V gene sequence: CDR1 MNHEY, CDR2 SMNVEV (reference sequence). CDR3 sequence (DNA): TGTGCCAGCAGTCCGGGGACTAGCGGGACACCTCCCGAGCAGTACTTC. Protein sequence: CASSPGTSGTPPEQYF.

CDR3: CASTPGQGKGYTF. The CDR3 coding sequence is TGTGCCAGCACACCGGGACAGGGGAAAGGCTACACCTTC. The chain joins TRBV6-6 to TRBJ1-2, with 10 bases that match TRBD1. The CDR3 loop spans 13 amino acids. Germline V gives CDR1 MNHNY, CDR2 SVGAGI (reference sequence). After removal of 7 bases from V and 8 bases from J, the junction contained 7 bases not matched to a gene.

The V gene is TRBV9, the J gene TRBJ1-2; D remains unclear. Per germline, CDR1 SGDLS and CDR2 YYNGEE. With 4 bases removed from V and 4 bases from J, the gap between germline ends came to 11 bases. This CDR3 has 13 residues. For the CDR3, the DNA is TGTGCCAGCAGCCCCGGCGGTGGCTATGGCTACACCTTC. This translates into CASSPGGGYGYTF.

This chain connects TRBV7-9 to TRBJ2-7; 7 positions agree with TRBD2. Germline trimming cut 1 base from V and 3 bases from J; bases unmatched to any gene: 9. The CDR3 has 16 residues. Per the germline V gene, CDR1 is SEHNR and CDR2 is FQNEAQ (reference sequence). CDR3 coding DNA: TGTGCCAGCAGCTTAGGGGTGGCGGGGGTCGGCTACGAGCAGTACTTC. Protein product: CASSLGVAGVGYEQYF.

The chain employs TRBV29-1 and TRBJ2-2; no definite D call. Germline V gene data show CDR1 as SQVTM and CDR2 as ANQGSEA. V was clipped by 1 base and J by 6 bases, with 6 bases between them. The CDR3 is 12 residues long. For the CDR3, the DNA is TGCAGCGTTGAAGGGGCGGCCGGGGAGCTGTTTTTT. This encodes CSVEGAAGELFF.

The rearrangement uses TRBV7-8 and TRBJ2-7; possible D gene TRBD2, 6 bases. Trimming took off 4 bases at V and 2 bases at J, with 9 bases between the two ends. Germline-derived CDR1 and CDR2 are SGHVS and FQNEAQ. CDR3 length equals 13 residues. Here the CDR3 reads CASSWRGTYEQYF. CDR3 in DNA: TGTGCCAGCAGCTGGAGGGGCACCTACGAGCAGTACTTC.

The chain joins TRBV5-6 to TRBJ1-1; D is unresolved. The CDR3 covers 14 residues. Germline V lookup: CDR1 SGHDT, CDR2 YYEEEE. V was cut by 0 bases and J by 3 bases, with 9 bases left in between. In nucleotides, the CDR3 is TGTGCCAGCAGCTTGGGGGTAGGAGACACTGAAGCTTTCTTT. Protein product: CASSLGVGDTEAFF.

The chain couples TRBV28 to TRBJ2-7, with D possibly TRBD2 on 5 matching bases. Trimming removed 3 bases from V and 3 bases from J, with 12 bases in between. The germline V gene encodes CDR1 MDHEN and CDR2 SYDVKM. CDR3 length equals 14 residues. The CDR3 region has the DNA TGTGCCAGCAGTTTCAGCGGCACCTACTACGAGCAGTACTTC. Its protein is CASSFSGTYYEQYF.

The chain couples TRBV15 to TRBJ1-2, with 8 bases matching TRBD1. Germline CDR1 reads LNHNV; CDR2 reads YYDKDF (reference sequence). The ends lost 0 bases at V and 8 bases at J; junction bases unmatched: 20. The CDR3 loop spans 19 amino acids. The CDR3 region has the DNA TGTGCCACCAGCAGAGATAGTTTTGGCAGGGGGCGCGAATCTGGAGGCTACACCTTC. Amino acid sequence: CATSRDSFGRGRESGGYTF. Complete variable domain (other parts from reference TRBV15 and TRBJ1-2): DAMVIQNPRYQVTQFGKPVTLSCSQTLNHNVMYWYQQKSSQAPKLLFHYYDKDFNNEADTPDNFQSRRPNTSFCFLDIRSPGLGDTAMYLCATSRDSFGRGRESGGYTFGSGTRLTVV.